This T cell receptor beta chain was retrieved from a study of blood T cell repertoires in COVID-19 (dated by TCRdb to 2019 to 2021). Notes on the research overall: Samples from collaborators originated in the United States, Italy and Spain and spanned both the acute and convalescent phases of COVID-19. The repertoires were released in a freely available public database intended as a resource for research on the immune response to SARS-CoV-2. Subjects who had been exposed to COVID-19, were actively infected with it, or had recovered from it provided the deeply sampled blood TCRbeta repertoires that made up the dataset. The prospective study material was composed of cDNA or gDNA derived from T cells, B-cell-depleted T cells, or PBMCs. The sample metadata nearly always contained a de-identified subject ID, COVID-19 status, age in years and sex. The samples were drawn from two sources: the first 160 participants of the ongoing ImmuneRACE study, and 950 to 1,500 subjects contributed by 6 global collaborators. Where available, HLA class I and class II types were taken from metadata supplied by the sample provider and were not determined by assay-based typing. Broader findings and caveats from the paper: The quantity of clinical and demographic metadata differed by source and by participant and was supplied without curation.

TCRbeta CDR3 regions were amplified from genomic DNA by means of the immunoSEQ Assay, a bias-controlled multiplex PCR. The study's processing was this. The number of nucleated cells in each sample was estimated from the amplification of reference gene primers within the assay. Sequence reads were collapsed and filtered to measure the absolute abundance of every unique TCRbeta CDR3 rearrangement. For each sample, productive Simpson clonality was calculated by taking the square root of Simpson's diversity index across productive rearrangements. TCRdb obtained this table from immuneACCESS and retained in-frame rearrangements with V and J assigned. These tables miss some clones; where compared with another copy, unresolved V genes account for less than half of the shortfall, and the remainder is unexplained. V and J calls and clone size are copied from that table; D and trimming were computed from the DNA. The sample table holds over 200,000 clones, of which more than 80% were seen once. The top ten constitute roughly 2.3% of the sample.

From cysteine to phenylalanine, the CDR3 is 15 amino acids long. Just the 45-base CDR3 DNA is kept, in frame starting at base 1. Here V drops 4 bases and J drops 4 bases, and the junction holds 8 bases not matched to any gene. CDR1 SGHDT and CDR2 YYEEEE were looked up in the germline V gene. Another Seattle source contributed samples from volunteer blood donors who had recovered from COVID-19. The collaborating institutions used their own protocols to collect whole blood in K2EDTA tubes. For TCRbeta analysis, collaborators shipped samples as frozen whole blood, isolated PBMCs, or DNA extracted from either of those sample types. As for this clone: Its antigen specificity is not known. Nothing much larger sits one base from this clone, and base qualities are not available.

The sample taken for sequencing was peripheral blood. The sequence derives from a young man who had recovered from COVID-19. This sequence uses TRBV5-6 and TRBJ1-1, with 9 junctional bases fitting TRBD1. The CDR3: CASSPPDRGITEAFF. The DNA sequence is TGTGCCAGCAGCCCCCCGGACAGGGGCATCACTGAAGCTTTCTTT.